This TCR beta chain originates from a study of T cells in Graves' hyperthyroidism and ophthalmopathy. The CDR3 length is 13 residues. Trimming removed 5 bases from V and 8 bases from J, with 14 bases in between. Germline-derived CDR1 and CDR2 are LNHDA and SQIVND (reference sequence). This clonotype has just a few counts. Its antigen is as yet unknown. The study, taken as a whole, reports: The blood repertoire included most of the expanded thyroid clonotypes above 0.001. Ophthalmopathy was predicted by the model a median of around 5.9 months ahead of onset.

Ophthalmopathy patients had Clinical Activity Score at least 3, NOSPECS grade at least 4, duration under 3 months. TCR beta CDR3 sequences were amplified from RNA transcripts. An initial round of RT-PCR targeting the TCR CDR3 relied on the HTBI primer set. TCRdb analysed the multiplex PCR reads with MiXCR anew, one entry per CDR3 protein. The sample lists about half a million distinct CDR3 sequences, about 20% occurring once. This chain joins TRBV19 and TRBJ2-3; no definite D call. The origin of this receptor is a man in his forties with Graves' ophthalmopathy. Sequencing was done on a sample of blood. The chain's CDR3 is CASSSGPLATQYF. The CDR3 DNA reads TGTGCCAGTAGTTCCGGACCTCTGGCTACGCAGTATTTT.